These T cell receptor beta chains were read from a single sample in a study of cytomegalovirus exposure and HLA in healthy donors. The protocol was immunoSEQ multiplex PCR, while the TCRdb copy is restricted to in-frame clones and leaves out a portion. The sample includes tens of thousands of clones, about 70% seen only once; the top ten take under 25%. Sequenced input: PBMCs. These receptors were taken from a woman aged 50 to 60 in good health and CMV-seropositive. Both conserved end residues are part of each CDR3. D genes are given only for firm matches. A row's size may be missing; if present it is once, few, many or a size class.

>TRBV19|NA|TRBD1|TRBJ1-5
TGTGCCAGTAGTATTTCACTTGGGGACAGCTTAGCTAGCAATCAGCCCCAGCATTTT
CASSISLGDSLASNQPQHF
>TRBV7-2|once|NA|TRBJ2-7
TGTGCCAGCAGCTTTGGACACCGACCCCCCTACGAGCAGTACTTC
CASSFGHRPPYEQYF
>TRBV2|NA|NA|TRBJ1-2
TGTGCCAGCAGCCGCAGGACAGCCCAAGGGGGCTACACCTTC
CASSRRTAQGGYTF
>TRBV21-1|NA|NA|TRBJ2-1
TGTGCCAGCAGCAAAGAGGGGAACGTCACCCACAATGAGCAGTTCTTC
CASSKEGNVTHNEQFF
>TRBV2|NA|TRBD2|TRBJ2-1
TGTGCCAGCAGTGAAGCGCTTATTGCGGGAGTCAACAATGAGCAGTTCTTC
CASSEALIAGVNNEQFF
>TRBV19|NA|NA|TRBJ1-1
TGTGCCAGTAGTATTGTCAGGGAAACTGAAGCTTTCTTT
CASSIVRETEAFF
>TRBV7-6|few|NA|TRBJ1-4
TGTGCCAGCAGCCCGACGGGGGTGGAAAAACTGTTTTTT
CASSPTGVEKLFF
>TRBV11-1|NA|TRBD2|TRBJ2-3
TGTGCCAGCAGCCGTGCGGGAGCCACAGATACGCAGTATTTT
CASSRAGATDTQYF
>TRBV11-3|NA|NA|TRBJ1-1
TGTGCCAGCAGCTTGCAGGTGAACACTGAAGCTTTCTTT
CASSLQVNTEAFF
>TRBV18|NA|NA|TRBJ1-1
TGTGCCAGCTCCGCTTTACCACAGGGTAACACTGAAGCTTTCTTT
CASSALPQGNTEAFF
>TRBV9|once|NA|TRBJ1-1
TGTGCCAGCAGCGTAGGGGGAGGGTTGAACACTGAAGCTTTCTTT
CASSVGGGLNTEAFF
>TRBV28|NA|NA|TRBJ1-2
TGTGCCAGCAGCCCGGGGGTTGACTATGGCTACACCTTC
CASSPGVDYGYTF
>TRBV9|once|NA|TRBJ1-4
TGTGCCAGCGGTAGACACCAGGAAAAACTGTTTTTT
CASGRHQEKLFF
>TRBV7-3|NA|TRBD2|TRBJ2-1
TGTGCCAGCAGCTACACGGGCCCGGGACTAGGAGGGTACAATGAGCAGTTCTTC
CASSYTGPGLGGYNEQFF
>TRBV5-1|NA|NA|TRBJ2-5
TGCGCCAGCAGCTTGGGGGGGGGCCGAGAGACCCAGTACTTC
CASSLGGGRETQYF
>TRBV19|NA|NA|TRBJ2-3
TGTGCCAGTAGTCGATCAAGCCCAAGCACAGATACGCAGTATTTT
CASSRSSPSTDTQYF
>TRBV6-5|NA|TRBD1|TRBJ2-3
TGTGCCAGCAGTAAAGACAGGGGGACAGATACGCAGTATTTT
CASSKDRGTDTQYF
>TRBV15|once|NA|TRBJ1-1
TGTGCCACCAGATTAGACAGGCGGAACACTGAAGCTTTCTTT
CATRLDRRNTEAFF
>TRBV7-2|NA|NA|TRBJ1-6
TGTGCCAGCAGCTTAGCTCGGGCAGGGCAAGGCTCACCCCTCCACTTT
CASSLARAGQGSPLHF
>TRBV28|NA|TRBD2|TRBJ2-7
TGTGCCAGCAGTTTAGGGGCGGGGGGGCCTACGCCTTGGGGGCAGTACTTC
CASSLGAGGPTPWGQYF
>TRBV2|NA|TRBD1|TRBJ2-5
TGTGCCAGCAGCCATGGGACAGGGTTTGAAGAGACCCAGTACTTC
CASSHGTGFEETQYF
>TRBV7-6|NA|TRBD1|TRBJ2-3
TGTGCCAGCAGCGCGCGCCGGGACAGGGCCTCAGATACGCAGTATTTT
CASSARRDRASDTQYF
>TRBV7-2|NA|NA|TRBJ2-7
TGTGCCAGCAGCTCAGGTCTCGGAACAGCCTACGAGCAGTACTTC
CASSSGLGTAYEQYF
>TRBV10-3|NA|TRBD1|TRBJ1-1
TGTGCCATCAGCCCCGGACAGGCGAACACTGAAGCTTTCTTT
CAISPGQANTEAFF
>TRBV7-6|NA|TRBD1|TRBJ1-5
TGTGCCAGCAGCCCGACAGGGACTCAGCCCCAGCATTTT
CASSPTGTQPQHF
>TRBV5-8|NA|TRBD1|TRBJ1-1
TGTGCCAGCAGCTTGAGAGGACAGGGTGGCACTGAAGCTTTCTTT
CASSLRGQGGTEAFF
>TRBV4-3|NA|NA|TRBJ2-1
TGCGCCAGCAGCCAAGATGCGGGTGATGAGCAGTTCTTC
CASSQDAGDEQFF
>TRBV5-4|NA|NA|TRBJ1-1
TGTGCCAGCAGCTTCCGCAGTTTCGGGGGGGAAGCTTTCTTT
CASSFRSFGGEAFF